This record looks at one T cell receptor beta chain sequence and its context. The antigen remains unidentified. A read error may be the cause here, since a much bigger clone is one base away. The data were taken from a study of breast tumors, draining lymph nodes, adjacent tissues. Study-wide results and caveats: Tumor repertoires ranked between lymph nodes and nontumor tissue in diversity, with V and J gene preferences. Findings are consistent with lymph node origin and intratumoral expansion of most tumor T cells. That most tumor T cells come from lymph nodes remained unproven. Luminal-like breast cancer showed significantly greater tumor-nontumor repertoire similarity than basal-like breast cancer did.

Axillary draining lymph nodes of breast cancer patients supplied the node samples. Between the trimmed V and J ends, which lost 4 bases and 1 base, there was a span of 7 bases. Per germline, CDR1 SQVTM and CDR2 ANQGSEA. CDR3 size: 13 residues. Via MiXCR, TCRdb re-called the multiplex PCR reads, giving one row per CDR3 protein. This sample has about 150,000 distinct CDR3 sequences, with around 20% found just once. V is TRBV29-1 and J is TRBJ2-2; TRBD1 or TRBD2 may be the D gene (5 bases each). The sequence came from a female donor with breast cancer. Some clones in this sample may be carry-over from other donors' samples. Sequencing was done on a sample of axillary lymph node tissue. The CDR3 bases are TGCAGCGTTGTGGGACGGAACACCGGGGAGCTGTTTTTT. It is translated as CSVVGRNTGELFF.